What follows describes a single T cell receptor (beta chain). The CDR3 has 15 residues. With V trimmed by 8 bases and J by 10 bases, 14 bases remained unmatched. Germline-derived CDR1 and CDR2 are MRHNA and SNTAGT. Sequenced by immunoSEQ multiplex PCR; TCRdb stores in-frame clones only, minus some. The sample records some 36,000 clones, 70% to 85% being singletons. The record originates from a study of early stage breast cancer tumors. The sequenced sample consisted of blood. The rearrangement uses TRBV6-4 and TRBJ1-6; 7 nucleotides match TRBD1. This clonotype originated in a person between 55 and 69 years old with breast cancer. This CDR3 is CASARDRNSPSPLHF. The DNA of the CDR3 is TGTGCCAGCGCCCGGGACAGAAATTCGCCGTCACCCCTCCACTTT.